The TCR beta chain described here comes from a study of blood T cell repertoires in COVID-19. At the level of the study: COVID-19 samples from acute and convalescent phases originated in the United States, Italy and Spain. T cells, B-cell-depleted T cells, or PBMCs supplied cDNA or gDNA.

TCRdb's table, derived via immunoSEQ multiplex PCR, lists solely in-frame clones and lacks some. The data contain about 21,000 clones, around 86% of them singletons. V was trimmed by 2 bases and J by 1 base, leaving 8 bases between them. The CDR3 is 15 amino acids. Germline CDR1 is MNHEY and CDR2 is SVGEGT. The genes are TRBV6-2 or TRBV6-3 and TRBJ2-2; no clear D gene. Sequencing was done on a sample of peripheral blood. This TCR derives from a man between 65 and 80 years old with acute or convalescent COVID-19. Here the CDR3 reads CASSYPPQNTGELFF. As DNA, the CDR3 is TGTGCCAGCAGTTACCCCCCCCAGAACACCGGGGAGCTGTTTTTT.